This T cell receptor beta chain was found in a study of blood T cell repertoires in COVID-19. About the study: From T cells, B-cell-depleted T cells, or PBMCs came the material, which was cDNA or gDNA.

This CDR3 spans 13 amino acids. Germline V gene lookup returns CDR1 SNHLY and CDR2 FYNNEI. Trimming removed 4 bases at V and 0 bases at J, with 6 bases between. In the authors' workflow: Amplification of reference gene primers provided the estimated nucleated cell counts. Using immunoSEQ multiplex PCR, the repertoire was profiled, and TCRdb retains in-frame clones only, with some absent. Clone size and the V and J calls come from that table; the DNA yielded D and trimming. Of more than 55,000 clones in the sample, 65% to 85% were seen once. The V call is TRBV2, the J call TRBJ1-2; no clear D. Sequencing was carried out using peripheral blood. This clonotype originated in a man aged 60 to 69 with acute or convalescent COVID-19. The CDR3 loop is CASSVQSNYGYTF. The CDR3 DNA reads as TGTGCCAGCAGTGTGCAGTCTAACTATGGCTACACCTTC.